The 28 T cell receptor beta chains listed next were all sequenced from one sample in a study of blood T cell repertoires in COVID-19. Measured with immunoSEQ multiplex PCR; TCRdb has only the in-frame clones, and not every one. The repertoire has about 200,000 clones, 84% of them found once; the top ten carry less than 6.5%. Sequenced: peripheral blood. The receptors come from a woman between 70 and 85 years old with active or convalescent COVID-19.

The V call is TRBV5-5, the J call TRBJ1-1; tentatively, D is TRBD1 (5 bases). Germline values: CDR1 SGHKS, CDR2 YYEKEE (reference sequence). V was clipped by 1 base and J by 1 base, with 14 bases between them. The CDR3 has 16 residues. CDR3 nucleotide sequence: TGTGCCAGCAGCTTGTTTGTGGGCGGGGCGAACACTGAAGCTTTCTTT. This encodes CASSLFVGGANTEAFF.

V and J are TRBV29-1 and TRBJ1-2; 8 nucleotides line up with TRBD1. Germline loops: CDR1 SQVTM, CDR2 ANQGSEA. There are 14 residues in the CDR3. V trimming: 3 bases; J trimming: 4 bases; junction bases outside the gene matches: 7. The CDR3 is CSVETGENPYGYTF. DNA of the CDR3: TGCAGCGTTGAGACAGGGGAAAATCCCTATGGCTACACCTTC.

The chain recombines TRBV3-1 (or the pseudogene TRBV3-2) with TRBJ2-2; 11 bases are a match to TRBD2. The CDR3 extends over 16 amino acids. The V segment lost 3 bases and the J segment 6 bases; nucleotides outside the gene matches: 6. The germline gives CDR1 LGHDT, CDR2 YNNKEL (reference sequence). CDR3: CASSQGVLAGAGELFF. The DNA of the CDR3 is TGTGCCAGCAGCCAGGGAGTACTAGCGGGAGCCGGGGAGCTGTTTTTT.

The chain has TRBV15 and TRBJ1-3, with D maybe TRBD1 (5 bases). V was cut by 4 bases and J by 2 bases, with 12 bases left in between. Germline CDR1 LNHNV, CDR2 YYDKDF (reference sequence). The CDR3 spans 15 residues. This CDR3 reads CATSTAGSAGNTIYF. The DNA of the CDR3 is TGTGCCACCAGCACCGCAGGGTCCGCTGGAAACACCATATATTTT.

This chain uses TRBV5-4 with TRBJ2-5; perhaps TRBD2 as D (5 bases). CDR1 is SGHNT and CDR2 is YYREEE in the germline V gene (reference sequence). CDR3 length: 14 amino acids. The germline V and J ends were trimmed by 4 bases and 3 bases, with 13 bases remaining between them. CDR3 sequence: CASSGGSLKETQYF. The CDR3, as DNA: TGTGCCAGCAGCGGTGGGAGCCTCAAAGAGACCCAGTACTTC.

The chain couples TRBV11-2 to TRBJ2-5, with a weak D call TRBD1 (6 bases). V was trimmed by 7 bases and J by 1 base, leaving 19 bases between them. The CDR3 length is 16 residues. The germline CDR1 and CDR2 sequences are SGHAT and FQNNGV. This CDR3 is CASTNTIGTPQETQYF. The DNA for the CDR3 is TGTGCCAGCACCAATACAATAGGGACACCCCAAGAGACCCAGTACTTC.

CDR3 in DNA: TGTGCCAGCAGCGGACTAGCGGGAGAGGGGTACCCCTACGAGCAGTACTTC. It is translated as CASSGLAGEGYPYEQYF. J is TRBJ2-7 and V is TRBV28; TRBD2 matches 13 bases. The CDR3 runs 17 residues. V lost 6 bases to trimming and J lost 2 bases; unmatched junction nucleotides: 10. The V gene's germline CDR1 is MDHEN and CDR2 SYDVKM.

V usage is TRBV30 and J usage is TRBJ1-6, with 7 bases identical to TRBD1. With V trimmed by 1 base and J by 7 bases, 7 bases remained unmatched. Germline V gives CDR1 GTSNPN, CDR2 SVGIG (reference sequence). This CDR3 region has 15 residues. The CDR3 coding sequence is TGTGCCTGGAGTGCAGGGACAGCTACAAATTCACCCCTCCACTTT. The encoded protein is CAWSAGTATNSPLHF.

This clone was seen just once. The rearrangement joins TRBV6-1 to TRBJ1-3, with D possibly being TRBD1 (6 bases). V dropped 2 bases and J dropped 0 bases, with 8 bases sitting between them. CDR3 size: 15 residues. CDR1 and CDR2 (germline): MNHNS, SASEGT. CDR3 loop: CASSEWTVSGNTIYF. CDR3 in DNA: TGTGCCAGCAGTGAATGGACAGTCTCTGGAAACACCATATATTTT.

This clone was seen just once. This sequence joins TRBV27 and TRBJ1-2, with TRBD1 identical over 7 bases. After removal of 5 bases from V and 6 bases from J, the junction contained 9 bases not matched to a gene. Germline V gene sequence: CDR1 MNHEY, CDR2 SMNVEV (reference sequence). The CDR3 has 14 residues. CDR3 protein: CASSLAQGVDGYTF. The CDR3 DNA follows: TGTGCCAGCAGTCTCGCGCAGGGGGTGGATGGCTACACCTTC.

V usage is TRBV19 and J usage is TRBJ1-3; unclear D gene. Germline loops: CDR1 LNHDA, CDR2 SQIVND (reference sequence). The CDR3 runs 14 residues. Trimming took 5 bases from V and 8 from J, leaving 16 bases between them. The CDR3 DNA is TGTGCCAGTAGTGTAGGACGGAGTTGGGACACCATATATTTT. Encoded protein: CASSVGRSWDTIYF.

The V and J genes are TRBV5-5 and TRBJ2-3; 8 nucleotides line up with TRBD2. Per germline, CDR1 SGHKS and CDR2 YYEKEE (reference sequence). V trimming: 4 bases; J trimming: 1 base; junction bases outside the gene matches: 5. This CDR3 is 15 amino acids long. As DNA, the CDR3 is TGTGCCAGCAGCCCGGGGGGGGTCCGCACAGATACGCAGTATTTT. Translating it yields CASSPGGVRTDTQYF.

V usage is TRBV14 and J usage is TRBJ2-3, with 12 bases fitting TRBD2. V was pared by 1 base and J by 3 bases, with 5 bases of the junction left unmatched. Germline CDR1 reads SGHDN; CDR2 reads FVKESK. The CDR3 length is 17 residues. The CDR3 sequence: CASSQGLAGAVTDTQYF. The CDR3 DNA reads as TGTGCCAGCAGCCAAGGACTAGCGGGAGCTGTGACAGATACGCAGTATTTT.

The V call is TRBV23-1, the J call TRBJ2-4; 7 nucleotides match TRBD2. TRBV23-1 is flagged as an ORF with uncertain function. Losses at the gene ends were 3 bases for V and 0 bases for J; bases not matched to a gene: 5. This CDR3 comprises 16 residues. CDR3 protein: CASSHWTRSAKNIQYF. In nucleotides, the CDR3 is TGCGCCAGCAGTCATTGGACTAGGTCAGCCAAAAACATTCAGTACTTC.

In this sample, this clone turned up once. This chain links TRBV19 with TRBJ2-1, with a tentative D call TRBD2 (5 bases). The CDR3 loop spans 14 amino acids. V lost 3 bases and J 5 bases, leaving 11 bases between the germline ends. CDR1 is LNHDA, CDR2 SQIVND, per germline (reference sequence). CDR3 bases: TGTGCCAGTAGTATGGGAGCGGATGACAATGAGCAGTTCTTC. Translating gives CASSMGADDNEQFF.

The chain has TRBV30 and TRBJ2-1; TRBD2 might be the D (5 bases). This CDR3 has 11 residues. Trimming shortened V by 4 bases and J by 8 bases, and 9 bases separated the two germline ends. Per the germline V gene, CDR1 is GTSNPN and CDR2 is SVGIG (reference sequence). This CDR3 reads CAWKLVYEQFF. DNA for the CDR3: TGTGCCTGGAAACTAGTTTATGAGCAGTTCTTC.

This clone counts as medium-sized. The chain recombines TRBV4-2 with TRBJ2-7, with D tentatively TRBD2 (6 bases). The V end was cut by 0 bases, the J end by 4 bases, with 13 bases between. Germline CDR1 LGHNA, CDR2 YNFKEQ. The CDR3 contains 15 residues. CDR3 sequence (DNA): TGTGCCAGCAGCCAAGAGGCTAGCGCTAATTACGAGCAGTACTTC. Translating gives CASSQEASANYEQYF.

The gene calls are TRBV21-1 and TRBJ2-2; the tabulated D call, TRBD2, remains unverified against the DNA. TRBV21-1 is classified as a pseudogene. This CDR3 comprises 16 residues. CDR3 nucleotide sequence: TGTGCCAGCAGCCGCCCGGCGGGGGGAGACACCGGGGAGCTGTTTTTT. Translated: CASSRPAGGDTGELFF.

This rearrangement joins TRBV6-5 to TRBJ2-7; 7 bases are a match to TRBD2. The length of the CDR3 is 13 residues. The germline V gene has CDR1 MNHEY and CDR2 SVGAGI. The V segment lost 8 bases and the J segment 0 bases; nucleotides outside the gene matches: 4. This chain's CDR3 is CASCRGSSYEQYF. The DNA of the CDR3 is TGTGCCAGCTGTCGCGGGAGCTCCTACGAGCAGTACTTC.

The chain employs TRBV12-3 or TRBV12-4 and TRBJ2-1; 9 bases are shared with TRBD1. There are 12 residues in the CDR3. J gave up 16 bases and V 1 base, and 5 bases lay outside the gene matches. This chain's CDR3 is CASSLERDREFF. The CDR3 bases are TGTGCCAGCAGTTTAGAGCGGGACAGGGAATTCTTC.

The CDR3 bases are TGCGCCAGTCAGAGGGGGCAGGGTCCACCCCTCCACTTT. This translates into CASQRGQGPPLHF. V gene TRBV10-2 combines with J gene TRBJ1-6, with 7 bases aligning to TRBD1. V dropped 9 bases and J dropped 11; count of bases not matched to a gene: 10. Looked up from germline, CDR1 is WSHSY and CDR2 is SAAADI. The CDR3 totals 13 residues.

The chain joins TRBV5-8 to TRBJ2-5, with 12 bases aligning to TRBD1. The CDR3 covers 14 residues. CDR1 is SGHTS, CDR2 YDEGEE, per germline. Trimming removed 4 bases from V and 5 bases from J; junction bases left unmatched: 3. The DNA for the CDR3 is TGTGCCAGCAGCACGGGACAGGGGGCTGAGACCCAGTACTTC. Its protein is CASSTGQGAETQYF.

The V gene is TRBV6-6, the J gene TRBJ1-2; 10 bases align to TRBD1. CDR3 length: 17 residues. From germline, CDR1 is MNHNY and CDR2 SVGAGI (reference sequence). With 5 bases clipped from V and 5 bases from J, the junction kept 14 bases outside the gene matches. The CDR3 region has the DNA TGTGCCAGCAGTCCGAATATACCCGGGACAGGGGCATATGGCTACACCTTC. This translates into CASSPNIPGTGAYGYTF.

The V gene is TRBV5-5, the J gene TRBJ2-4; 9 nucleotides match TRBD1. J lost 3 bases, V lost 2 bases, and 3 bases had no gene match. CDR3 size: 15 residues. Germline CDR1 SGHKS, CDR2 YYEKEE (reference sequence). CDR3 amino acids: CASSFGTGFKNIQYF. In DNA form, the CDR3 reads TGTGCCAGCAGCTTCGGGACAGGGTTCAAAAACATTCAGTACTTC.

The chain uses TRBV2 and TRBJ2-5; 8 bases align to TRBD2. V was pared by 3 bases and J by 4 bases, with 10 bases of the junction left unmatched. From germline, CDR1 is SNHLY and CDR2 FYNNEI. This CDR3 region has 16 residues. Here the CDR3 DNA reads TGTGCCAGCAGTGATTTTGGGGGGACTAGTATAGAGACCCAGTACTTC. Translating it yields CASSDFGGTSIETQYF.

The V call is TRBV3-1 (or the pseudogene TRBV3-2), the J call TRBJ1-2; tentative D call: TRBD1 (5 bases). V lost 4 bases to trimming and J lost 8 bases, with 14 bases between them. Germline values: CDR1 LGHDT, CDR2 YNNKEL (reference sequence). This CDR3 has 13 residues. CDR3 DNA: TGTGCCAGCAGCCCCCGGGGGGGTTCCGGCTACACCTTC. It yields the protein CASSPRGGSGYTF.

This clone appeared a single time. J is TRBJ2-7 and V is TRBV19; 8 bases match TRBD1. In germline, CDR1 is LNHDA, CDR2 SQIVND (reference sequence). The CDR3 runs 15 residues. V lost 5 bases to trimming and J lost 4 bases; unmatched junction nucleotides: 10. As DNA, the CDR3 is TGTGCCAGTAGTCCCGCCGGGACAGGAGATTACGAGCAGTACTTC. It is translated as CASSPAGTGDYEQYF.

The chain is built from TRBV7-2 and TRBJ2-3; D perhaps matches TRBD1 (6 bases). Germline V CDR1 and CDR2: SGHTA, FQGNSA. The CDR3 consists of 18 residues. Trimming pared 5 bases from V and 0 bases from J, leaving 21 bases between. The CDR3 spells CASSRSLTGFSSTDTQYF. CDR3 nucleotide sequence: TGTGCCAGCAGCCGCTCACTGACAGGATTCTCTAGCACAGATACGCAGTATTTT.